The clone carrying this T cell receptor beta chain was detected many times. Antigen: not known. The data were taken from a study of regulatory T cells in long-lasting Graves disease. The CDR3 has 15 amino acids. Germline-derived CDR1 and CDR2 are SGDLS and YYNGEE. V was clipped by 0 bases and J by 0 bases, with 7 bases between them. iRepertoire HTBI primers and Arm-PCR of CDR3 regions built TCR beta libraries. TCRdb fed the multiplex PCR reads into MiXCR, producing one record per CDR3 protein. The sample consists of over 450,000 distinct CDR3 sequences, 9.5% to 15% of them appearing once. Broader study findings: Patients whose Graves' disease persisted exhibited lower TCR diversity than those newly diagnosed. Shared public clonotypes totalled a few thousand in persistent patients, compared with roughly 970 in new patients.

Time point in this sample: newly diagnosed GD, antithyroid drugs for less than 3 months. The TCR library was made from RNA that had been extracted from PBMCs in TRIzol. This sample was shared with a second study, whose subject was T cells in Graves' hyperthyroidism and ophthalmopathy. In that study: Blood also held most thyroid clonotypes expanded beyond 0.001.

This TCR was recovered from a woman in her twenties or thirties with Graves disease. V gene TRBV9 combines with J gene TRBJ1-3; possibly TRBD1 for D (5 bases). The sample was peripheral blood mononuclear cells (PBMCs), taken at new diagnosis, from a patient treated with antithyroid drugs. This CDR3 is CASSVEGDSGNTIYF. CDR3 in DNA: TGTGCCAGCAGCGTAGAAGGGGACTCTGGAAACACCATATATTTT.